This TCR beta chain was captured by sequencing in a study of OX40 agonist ivuxolimab in advanced cancers. The wider study: At doses from 0.01 to 10 mg/kg, patients were given intravenous ivuxolimab every 2 weeks. Males comprised 82.7% of the group, whose mean age was roughly 64 years (range 23 to 79).

Method: immunoSEQ multiplex PCR; TCRdb's copy keeps in-frame clones and lacks some. The sample shows more than 7,500 clones, 88% of them seen only once. General study points: On average, a greater number of expanded clones characterised CD8+ T cells relative to CD4+. Patients who responded partially at 0.1-3.0 mg/kg showed clonal expansion ranking among the lowest.

Of note for this clone: Its antigen is currently unknown.

Looked up from germline, CDR1 is LNHDA and CDR2 is SQIVND (reference sequence). V lost 8 bases and J 2 bases, leaving 10 bases between the germline ends. There are 13 residues in the CDR3. The sequence derives from an adult with an advanced solid tumor such as melanoma, head and neck, liver or kidney cancer. The gene calls are TRBV19 and TRBJ1-5, with D possibly being TRBD1 (5 bases). The starting material was CD4+ or CD8+ T cells sorted from blood, obtained in a trial of the OX40 agonist ivuxolimab. CDR3 sequence reads: CASLGGGNQPQHF. CDR3 sequence (DNA): TGTGCCAGTCTGGGGGGTGGCAATCAGCCCCAGCATTTT.